The entry below describes one T cell receptor beta chain. The data were taken from a study of shared clonotypes between healthy human individuals. The overall study: Plates per donor: three CD4 naive, three CD4 memory, two CD8 naive, one CD8 memory.

Sequencing used immunoSEQ multiplex PCR; TCRdb keeps in-frame clones, though not all of them. The repertoire holds approximately 1.1 million clones, with 70% to 80% as singletons. Trimming removed 4 bases from V and 9 bases from J; junction bases left unmatched: 6. Germline assignment: CDR1 SGHDN and CDR2 FVKESK. The CDR3 is made up of 14 amino acids. This chain connects TRBV14 to TRBJ2-3; the match to TRBD2 covers 11 bases. This sequence was found in a man in his late teens or twenties in good health. Some clones in this sample may be carry-over from other donors' samples. The material sequenced was memory CD4+ T cells from PBMCs. Subset here: CD45RA-negative fraction. The CDR3 loop reads CASSPIAGGPTQYF. The CDR3 coding sequence is TGTGCCAGCAGCCCAATAGCGGGAGGGCCGACGCAGTATTTT.